A single sample is the source of the 32 T cell receptor beta chains below, sequenced in a study of patients and donors after allogeneic stem cell transplantation. TCRdb re-called the RT-PCR reads with MiXCR, one entry per CDR3 protein. The table has about 72,000 distinct CDR3 sequences, around 27% seen once. Sequenced input: blood, either unsorted or a sorted T cell fraction (not recorded which). The receptors were sampled from a human donor who was either an allogeneic HSCT recipient or a stem cell or donor lymphocyte infusion donor (not recorded which). It is not recorded whose cells these are; they may come from a transplant donor.

The chain joins TRBV12-5 to TRBJ1-2, with 7 nucleotides matching TRBD1. CDR3 size: 17 residues. The V segment lost 1 base and the J segment 4 bases; nucleotides outside the gene matches: 12. Germline CDR1 is LGHNT and CDR2 is FRNRAP. The CDR3 coding sequence is TGTGCTAGTGGTTTGGCCCCGGTGCACAGGGGATCCTATGGCTACACCTTC. The encoded protein is CASGLAPVHRGSYGYTF.

The V and J genes are TRBV5-1 and TRBJ1-2; a possible D gene is TRBD1 (6 bases). The CDR3 contains 13 residues. Germline CDR1 is SGHRS and CDR2 is YFSETQ. Trimming shortened V by 4 bases and J by 4 bases, and 11 bases separated the two germline ends. CDR3 protein: CASSPDSLYGYTF. The CDR3 coding sequence is TGCGCCAGCAGCCCGGACAGCCTCTATGGCTACACCTTC.

The chain links TRBV14 to TRBJ2-1; D gene uncertain. The germline CDR1 and CDR2 sequences are SGHDN and FVKESK. This CDR3 is built from 14 residues. V was trimmed by 4 bases and J by 5 bases, leaving 12 bases between them. This CDR3 is CASSLDWQDNEQFF. The CDR3 region has the DNA TGTGCCAGCAGCCTAGATTGGCAGGACAATGAGCAGTTCTTC.

The sample holds a few counts of this clonotype. This chain connects TRBV20-1 to TRBJ1-4, with 10 nucleotides matching TRBD1. The CDR3 runs 15 residues. V gave up 6 bases and J gave up 3 bases; unmatched junction bases: 7. Germline CDR1 DFQATT, CDR2 SNEGSKA (reference sequence). The CDR3 nucleotides read TGCAGTGCAAGACAGGGGGCTGCTGCTAATGAAAAACTGTTTTTT. It specifies CSARQGAAANEKLFF.

This clonotype was seen only a few times. The CDR3 nucleotides read TGTGCCAGCAGCGTAGAACCTCGGGATACGCAGTATTTT. Translated, it gives CASSVEPRDTQYF. The chain carries TRBV9 and TRBJ2-3; D is unresolved. V gave up 0 bases and J gave up 6 bases, with 8 bases separating them. Looked up from germline, CDR1 is SGDLS and CDR2 is YYNGEE. The CDR3 consists of 13 residues.

This clonotype was found a few times. This chain uses TRBV19 with TRBJ2-1; 9 bases are shared with TRBD1. The germline V gene encodes CDR1 LNHDA and CDR2 SQIVND (reference sequence). CDR3 length: 19 residues. V shed 2 bases, J shed 0 bases, and the junction held 11 bases outside the gene matches. Here the CDR3 DNA reads TGTGCCAGTAGTATAACAGGGGGCGGGGAGCGGGTCTCCTACAATGAGCAGTTCTTC. It translates to CASSITGGGERVSYNEQFF.

The CDR3 DNA reads as TGTGCCAGCAGCGGCTCGATAGAGAACACTGAAGCTTTCTTT. It codes for CASSGSIENTEAFF. This chain joins TRBV9 and TRBJ1-1; D not resolved. The CDR3 covers 14 residues. Germline assignment: CDR1 SGDLS and CDR2 YYNGEE. V was cut by 3 bases and J by 1 base, with 10 bases left in between.

The table lists this clonotype with a few counts. V and J are TRBV5-1 and TRBJ2-3; 11 positions match TRBD2. After removal of 0 bases from V and 13 bases from J, the junction contained 4 bases not matched to a gene. This CDR3 spans 13 amino acids. Germline CDR1 and CDR2: SGHRS and YFSETQ. The CDR3 protein is CASSLETSGIKYF. In DNA, the CDR3 is TGCGCCAGCAGCTTGGAGACTAGCGGGATCAAGTATTTT.

This clonotype has more than one count but fewer than ten. This chain connects TRBV20-1 to TRBJ2-3; D is possibly TRBD1 (6 bases). This CDR3 has 19 residues. Germline CDR1 is DFQATT and CDR2 is SNEGSKA (reference sequence). V gave up 3 bases and J gave up 0 bases, with 25 bases separating them. CDR3 protein: CSASLRRGKLTTSTDTQYF. The DNA of the CDR3 is TGCAGTGCTAGCCTAAGAAGGGGGAAGTTAACTACTAGCACAGATACGCAGTATTTT.

The genes are TRBV30 and TRBJ1-2, with 10 bases that match TRBD1. The V segment lost 3 bases and the J segment 8 bases; nucleotides outside the gene matches: 0. Germline V gene data show CDR1 as GTSNPN and CDR2 as SVGIG (reference sequence). The CDR3 sequence is 11 residues long. The CDR3 DNA sequence: TGTGCCTGGAGGGGACAGGGGGGCTACACCTTC. Translation: CAWRGQGGYTF.

The rearrangement joins TRBV19 to TRBJ2-1; D remains unclear. With 0 bases removed from V and 7 bases from J, the gap between germline ends came to 7 bases. CDR3 length equals 13 residues. Germline V CDR1 and CDR2: LNHDA, SQIVND (reference sequence). As DNA, the CDR3 is TGTGCCAGTAGTATAGATCGGGCAAATGAGCAGTTCTTC. Amino acids: CASSIDRANEQFF.

This clonotype was seen a few times. V usage is TRBV6-6 and J usage is TRBJ1-1; a weak D match, TRBD1 (5 bases). V gave up 0 bases and J gave up 0 bases, with 14 bases separating them. The CDR3 runs 17 residues. Germline V CDR1 and CDR2: MNHNY, SVGAGI (reference sequence). CDR3 residues: CASSYSSQAILNTEAFF. The CDR3 DNA reads TGTGCCAGCAGTTACTCCTCACAGGCCATATTGAACACTGAAGCTTTCTTT.

This chain uses TRBV20-1 with TRBJ2-5; D is perhaps TRBD2 (6 bases). This CDR3 contains 17 residues. The V gene lost 0 bases and the J gene lost 2 bases, with 19 bases spanning the gap. Per germline, CDR1 DFQATT and CDR2 SNEGSKA (reference sequence). As DNA, the CDR3 is TGCAGTGCTAGAGAGGATGTTTTGGGGCGGGGTCAAGAGACCCAGTACTTC. It specifies CSAREDVLGRGQETQYF.

This clonotype was counted between two and nine times. The genes are TRBV3-1 and TRBJ1-6; 7 bases fit TRBD1. The length of the CDR3 is 15 residues. Germline V CDR1 and CDR2: LGHDT, YNNKEL (reference sequence). Losses at the gene ends were 10 bases for V and 4 bases for J; bases not matched to a gene: 10. The CDR3 loop is CAIPPSGQYNSPLHF. The CDR3 DNA reads TGTGCCATCCCTCCCTCGGGACAGTATAATTCACCCCTCCACTTT.

The chain recombines TRBV5-1 with TRBJ1-1; 8 nucleotides match TRBD1. J gave up 1 base and V 4 bases, and 9 bases lay outside the gene matches. CDR3 size: 16 residues. Per the germline V gene, CDR1 is SGHRS and CDR2 is YFSETQ. The CDR3 loop is CASSPWTGPSNTEAFF. The CDR3 DNA reads TGCGCCAGCAGCCCCTGGACAGGGCCCTCGAACACTGAAGCTTTCTTT.

This clonotype came up a few times. The rearrangement joins TRBV5-6 to TRBJ2-7, with 7 bases that match TRBD1. V gave up 5 bases and J gave up 1 base; unmatched junction bases: 3. Germline V lookup: CDR1 SGHDT, CDR2 YYEEEE. The CDR3 runs to 13 residues. CDR3 sequence: CASRQGTSYEQYF. For the CDR3, the DNA is TGTGCCAGCAGACAGGGGACATCCTACGAGCAGTACTTC.

This sequence joins TRBV7-3 and TRBJ1-1; 7 bases fit TRBD1. The germline gives CDR1 SGHTA, CDR2 FQGTGA. This CDR3 region has 19 residues. V trimming: 2 bases; J trimming: 2 bases; junction bases outside the gene matches: 17. The CDR3 here is CASSLYPPLTGWYNTEAFF. The CDR3 nucleotides are TGTGCCAGCAGCTTATACCCCCCCTTGACAGGGTGGTATAACACTGAAGCTTTCTTT.

V usage is TRBV3-1 and J usage is TRBJ2-7; 9 nucleotides align to TRBD1. The V gene end was trimmed by 5 bases and the J gene end by 1 base; junction bases not matched to a gene: 6. This CDR3 is built from 15 residues. Germline V gene lookup returns CDR1 LGHDT and CDR2 YNNKEL (reference sequence). DNA of the CDR3: TGTGCCAGCAGCGAGGACAGGGGAGTTTCCTACGAGCAGTACTTC. Its translation is CASSEDRGVSYEQYF.

The J gene is TRBJ1-1, the V gene TRBV20-1, with D perhaps matching TRBD1 (6 bases). The CDR3 is made up of 17 amino acids. Germline CDR1 reads DFQATT; CDR2 reads SNEGSKA (reference sequence). Trimming took 2 bases from V and 3 from J, leaving 22 bases between them. Here the CDR3 DNA reads TGCAGTGCTAGATGTAGGGCAGGGGAGGTCTTGGACACTGAAGCTTTCTTT. Residues: CSARCRAGEVLDTEAFF.

The chain couples TRBV6-2 or TRBV6-3 to TRBJ1-5, with a possible D match to TRBD1 (6 bases). Germline V gene data show CDR1 as MNHEY and CDR2 as SVGEGT. The germline V and J ends were trimmed by 0 bases and 0 bases, with 12 bases remaining between them. This CDR3 has 17 amino acids. The CDR3 DNA reads TGTGCCAGCAGTTACTCCAGCAGGGGCCGTAGCAATCAGCCCCAGCATTTT. Protein: CASSYSSRGRSNQPQHF.

The chain couples TRBV6-5 to TRBJ1-2, with TRBD1 matching 7 bases. With 6 bases clipped from V and 4 bases from J, the junction kept 11 bases outside the gene matches. CDR1 MNHEY and CDR2 SVGAGI come from the germline V gene. CDR3 length equals 15 residues. The DNA for the CDR3 is TGTGCCAGCAGCTTTTACAGGGGCAGCGGCTATGGCTACACCTTC. Protein product: CASSFYRGSGYGYTF.

This clonotype was counted only a few times. The J gene is TRBJ1-2, the V gene TRBV7-2, with 10 bases aligning to TRBD1. Germline CDR1 reads SGHTA; CDR2 reads FQGNSA. J lost 4 bases, V lost 6 bases, and 5 bases had no gene match. This CDR3 region has 14 residues. The chain's CDR3 is CASRETGGAYGYTF. The CDR3 coding sequence is TGTGCCAGCAGAGAGACAGGGGGCGCCTATGGCTACACCTTC.

This clonotype was detected a few times. The genes are TRBV7-2 and TRBJ2-5; 11 nucleotides align to TRBD2. Per germline, CDR1 SGHTA and CDR2 FQGNSA. Trimming at V came to 2 bases and at J to 4 bases, leaving 6 bases not matched to a gene. The CDR3 extends over 16 amino acids. CDR3: CASSLWLAGGGETQYF. As DNA, the CDR3 is TGTGCCAGCAGCTTATGGCTAGCGGGGGGCGGAGAGACCCAGTACTTC.

The J gene is TRBJ2-7, the V gene TRBV6-2 or TRBV6-3, with 7 nucleotides matching TRBD1. CDR1 MNHEY and CDR2 SVGEGT come from the germline V gene. V lost 1 base and J lost 2; bases outside the gene matches: 5. The CDR3 consists of 15 residues. The CDR3 loop is CASSYLGQSTYEQYF. The DNA for the CDR3 is TGTGCCAGCAGTTACTTGGGACAGAGTACCTACGAGCAGTACTTC.

This chain connects TRBV12-3 or TRBV12-4 to TRBJ2-1, with 10 nucleotides matching TRBD1. The CDR3 spans 15 residues. The V and J ends lost 5 bases and 6 bases, in that order; junction bases with no gene match: 7. The CDR3 sequence is CASSPPGQGFNEQFF. The CDR3 bases are TGTGCCAGCAGTCCACCGGGACAGGGGTTCAATGAGCAGTTCTTC.

The chain has TRBV18 and TRBJ2-5; 7 positions match TRBD1. Germline V gives CDR1 KGHSH, CDR2 LQKENI. V was pared by 1 base and J by 3 bases, with 5 bases of the junction left unmatched. CDR3 length: 15 amino acids. This CDR3 reads CASSPRGQGEETQYF. For the CDR3, the DNA is TGTGCCAGCTCACCACGCGGTCAGGGGGAAGAGACCCAGTACTTC.

This clonotype appeared a few times. V and J are TRBV5-1 and TRBJ2-2; D gene unclear. This CDR3 is built from 13 residues. The V gene's germline CDR1 is SGHRS and CDR2 YFSETQ. V was clipped by 0 bases and J by 4 bases, with 4 bases between them. The CDR3 loop is CASSLVFTGELFF. CDR3 coding DNA: TGCGCCAGCAGCTTGGTTTTCACCGGGGAGCTGTTTTTT. Drawing the rest from reference TRBV5-1 and TRBJ2-2, the complete variable domain is KAGVTQTPRYLIKTRGQQVTLSCSPISGHRSVSWYQQTPGQGLQFLFEYFSETQRNKGNFPGRFSGRQFSNSRSEMNVSTLELGDSALYLCASSLVFTGELFFGEGSRLTVL.

In its sample, this clonotype was seen a few times. In nucleotides, the CDR3 is TGCAGCGCAATAACCGGGACAGCTGCCTACAATGAGCAGTTCTTC. It specifies CSAITGTAAYNEQFF. The chain employs TRBV29-1 and TRBJ2-1; 7 nucleotides agree with TRBD1. J was trimmed by 2 bases and V by 7 bases; bases with no gene match: 11. The CDR3 covers 15 residues. Looked up from germline, CDR1 is SQVTM and CDR2 is ANQGSEA.

The chain recombines TRBV5-1 with TRBJ1-4, with 7 bases identical to TRBD1. The V segment lost 7 bases and the J segment 3 bases; nucleotides outside the gene matches: 6. This CDR3 has 14 residues. Germline CDR1 SGHRS, CDR2 YFSETQ. DNA for the CDR3: TGCGCCAGCGGAAGGACAGGAGCTAATGAAAAACTGTTTTTT. It codes for CASGRTGANEKLFF. The full variable domain, in which reference TRBV5-1 and TRBJ1-4 provide the parts outside the CDR3, is KAGVTQTPRYLIKTRGQQVTLSCSPISGHRSVSWYQQTPGQGLQFLFEYFSETQRNKGNFPGRFSGRQFSNSRSEMNVSTLELGDSALYLCASGRTGANEKLFFGSGTQLSVL.

The rearrangement links TRBV6-1 to TRBJ1-5; D is unresolved. Germline V gives CDR1 MNHNS, CDR2 SASEGT. V lost 4 bases to trimming and J lost 7 bases, with 17 bases between them. CDR3 length: 15 amino acids. For the CDR3, the DNA is TGTGCCAGCAGTGTCTCGGGCCTCTTTGGACAGCCCCAGCATTTT. Translated, it gives CASSVSGLFGQPQHF.

This clonotype was recorded a few times. V usage is TRBV20-1 and J usage is TRBJ1-5; no clear D gene. CDR1 and CDR2 (germline): DFQATT, SNEGSKA (reference sequence). Trimming took off 3 bases at V and 0 bases at J, with 9 bases between the two ends. This CDR3 is 14 amino acids long. The CDR3 reads CSASPGRSNQPQHF. The CDR3 DNA is TGCAGTGCTAGCCCCGGGCGTAGCAATCAGCCCCAGCATTTT.

This clonotype was seen a handful of times. The chain combines TRBV7-6 with TRBJ1-3, with no clear D. This CDR3 is built from 15 residues. In germline, CDR1 is SGHVS, CDR2 FNYEAQ. V was pared by 1 base and J by 0 bases, with 7 bases between. CDR3 loop: CASSLDASSGNTIYF. Written as DNA, the CDR3 is TGTGCCAGCAGCTTAGACGCCTCCTCTGGAAACACCATATATTTT. The full variable domain, completed using reference TRBV7-6 and TRBJ1-3, is GAGVSQSPRYKVTKRGQDVALRCDPISGHVSLYWYRQALGQGPEFLTYFNYEAQQDKSGLPNDRFSAERPEGSISTLTIQRTEQRDSAMYRCASSLDASSGNTIYFGEGSWLTVV.